This T cell receptor (beta chain) was sequenced during a study of blood T cell repertoires in COVID-19. Germline-derived CDR1 and CDR2 are SGHNT and YYREEE (reference sequence). The CDR3 has 13 amino acids. The trim removed 4 bases at V and 3 bases at J, leaving 1 base unmatched. Methods used by the authors: Scientists estimated how many nucleated cells there were by amplifying reference gene primers. Sequenced by immunoSEQ multiplex PCR; TCRdb stores in-frame clones only, minus some. That table gives V, J and clone size, and the DNA gave D and trimming. Of about 200,000 clones listed, 84% were seen once; the top ten hold around 2.9%. Within the 2 weeks before study entry, each person in the exposed group met a COVID-19 case.

V and J are TRBV5-4 and TRBJ1-3; 7 bases line up with TRBD1. Specimen: PBMCs or T cells enriched from blood (not recorded which). The receptor's source is a woman aged 25 to 39 who had been exposed to COVID-19. The CDR3 spells CASSRDSGNTIYF. The CDR3 nucleotides read TGTGCCAGCAGCCGGGACAGTGGAAACACCATATATTTT.